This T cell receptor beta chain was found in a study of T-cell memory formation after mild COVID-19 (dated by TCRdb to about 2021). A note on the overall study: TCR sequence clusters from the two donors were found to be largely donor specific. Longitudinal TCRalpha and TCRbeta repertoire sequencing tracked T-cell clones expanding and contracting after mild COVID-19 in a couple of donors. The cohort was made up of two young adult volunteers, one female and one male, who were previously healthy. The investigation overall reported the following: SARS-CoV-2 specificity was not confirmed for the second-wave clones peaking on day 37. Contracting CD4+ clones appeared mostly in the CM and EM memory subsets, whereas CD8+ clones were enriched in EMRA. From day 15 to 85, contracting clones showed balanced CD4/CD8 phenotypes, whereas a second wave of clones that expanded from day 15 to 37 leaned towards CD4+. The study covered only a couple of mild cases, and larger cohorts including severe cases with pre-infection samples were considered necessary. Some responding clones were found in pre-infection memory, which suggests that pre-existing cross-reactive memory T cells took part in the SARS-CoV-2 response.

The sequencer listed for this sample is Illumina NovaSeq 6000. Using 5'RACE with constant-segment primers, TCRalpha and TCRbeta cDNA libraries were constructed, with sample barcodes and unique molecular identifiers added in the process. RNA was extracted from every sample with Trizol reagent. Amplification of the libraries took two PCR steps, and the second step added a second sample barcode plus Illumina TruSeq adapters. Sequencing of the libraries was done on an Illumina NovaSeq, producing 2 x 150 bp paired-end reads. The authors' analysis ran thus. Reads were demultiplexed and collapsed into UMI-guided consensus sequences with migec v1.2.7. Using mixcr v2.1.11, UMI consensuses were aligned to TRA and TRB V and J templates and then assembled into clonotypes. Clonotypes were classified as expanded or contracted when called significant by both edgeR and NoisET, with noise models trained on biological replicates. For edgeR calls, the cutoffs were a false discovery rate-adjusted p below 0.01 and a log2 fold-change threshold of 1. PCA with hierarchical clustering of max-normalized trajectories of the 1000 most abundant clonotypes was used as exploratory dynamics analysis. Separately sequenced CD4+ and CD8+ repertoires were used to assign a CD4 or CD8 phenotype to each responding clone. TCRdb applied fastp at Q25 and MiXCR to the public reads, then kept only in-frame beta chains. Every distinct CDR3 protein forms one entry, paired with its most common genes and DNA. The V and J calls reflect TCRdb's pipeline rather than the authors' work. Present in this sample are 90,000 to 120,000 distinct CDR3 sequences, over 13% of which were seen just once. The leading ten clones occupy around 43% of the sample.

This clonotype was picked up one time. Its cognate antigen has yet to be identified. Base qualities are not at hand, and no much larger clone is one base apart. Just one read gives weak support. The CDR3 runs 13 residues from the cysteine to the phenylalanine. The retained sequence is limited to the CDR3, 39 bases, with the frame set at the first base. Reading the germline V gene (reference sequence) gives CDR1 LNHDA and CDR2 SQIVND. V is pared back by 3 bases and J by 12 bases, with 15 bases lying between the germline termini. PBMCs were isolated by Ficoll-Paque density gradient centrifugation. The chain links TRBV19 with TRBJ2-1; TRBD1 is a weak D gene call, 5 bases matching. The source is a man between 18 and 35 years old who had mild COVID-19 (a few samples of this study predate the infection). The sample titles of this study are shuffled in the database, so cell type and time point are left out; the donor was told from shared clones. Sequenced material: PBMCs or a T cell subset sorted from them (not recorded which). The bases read TGTGCCAGTAGTATTTCAGGGATGGGTGGGCAGTTCTTC. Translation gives CASSISGMGGQFF.